Listed here are 25 T cell receptor beta chains from one sample, sequenced in a study of long-term antiretroviral therapy in people with HIV. This was the immunoSEQ v3.0 assay at survey level. Here immunoSEQ multiplex PCR was the method, and the copy in TCRdb shows in-frame clones only, minus some. The data show about 27,000 clones, approximately 78% seen once. The sequencing here drew on unsorted PBMCs, taken 3 years after starting antiretroviral therapy. All receptors derive from a man aged 40-49 years with HIV.

The chain is built from TRBV27 and TRBJ2-1; TRBD1 is a possible D gene (5 bases). Germline V lookup: CDR1 MNHEY, CDR2 SMNVEV (reference sequence). The CDR3 is 14 residues long. V lost 6 bases, J lost 7 bases, and 16 bases lay in between. Here the CDR3 reads CASRTLRAGNEQFF. The CDR3 DNA reads TGTGCCAGCAGGACACTACGGGCAGGGAATGAGCAGTTCTTC.

The V gene is TRBV27, the J gene TRBJ2-7; 14 nucleotides align to TRBD2. J lost 6 bases, V lost 5 bases, and 6 bases had no gene match. The length of the CDR3 is 15 residues. The germline CDR1 and CDR2 sequences are MNHEY and SMNVEV (reference sequence). CDR3 DNA sequence: TGTGCCAGCAGTCCCGGGACTAGCGGGAGAATCGAGCAGTACTTC. Encoded protein: CASSPGTSGRIEQYF.

J is TRBJ2-3 and V is TRBV7-3; possible D gene TRBD1, 5 bases. CDR3 length: 14 amino acids. The germline CDR1 and CDR2 sequences are SGHTA and FQGTGA. V was pared by 5 bases and J by 2 bases, with 11 bases between. The CDR3 DNA reads TGTGCCAGCAGCCTCGATGGACACACAGATACGCAGTATTTT. Amino acids: CASSLDGHTDTQYF. The full variable domain, its missing parts supplied by reference TRBV7-3 and TRBJ2-3, is GAGVSQTPSNKVTEKGKYVELRCDPISGHTALYWYRQSLGQGPEFLIYFQGTGAADDSGLPNDRFFAVRPEGSVSTLKIQRTERGDSAVYLCASSLDGHTDTQYFGPGTRLTVL.

The J gene is TRBJ1-5, the V gene TRBV19; 9 bases fit TRBD1. V trimming: 10 bases; J trimming: 0 bases; junction bases outside the gene matches: 7. This CDR3 has 15 residues. CDR1 and CDR2 (germline): LNHDA, SQIVND (reference sequence). The chain's CDR3 is CATWTGANSNQPQHF. The CDR3 DNA reads as TGTGCCACCTGGACAGGGGCGAATAGCAATCAGCCCCAGCATTTT.

V is TRBV28 and J is TRBJ2-7, with 11 bases matching TRBD2. With 5 bases clipped from V and 4 bases from J, the junction kept 22 bases outside the gene matches. The germline V gene has CDR1 MDHEN and CDR2 SYDVKM. This CDR3 comprises 20 residues. The CDR3 region is CASSGTSGRRSDLRGYEQYF. CDR3 nucleotides: TGTGCCAGCAGTGGGACTAGCGGAAGGCGATCCGATTTAAGGGGTTACGAGCAGTACTTC.

The rearrangement joins TRBV5-4 to TRBJ1-2; 7 nucleotides match TRBD1. There are 17 residues in the CDR3. Germline assignment: CDR1 SGHNT and CDR2 YYREEE (reference sequence). With V trimmed by 4 bases and J by 3 bases, 15 bases remained unmatched. CDR3 protein: CASSPKLITTGHYGYTF. CDR3 sequence (DNA): TGTGCCAGCAGCCCGAAACTAATTACGACAGGGCACTATGGCTACACCTTC.

The chain couples TRBV5-4 to TRBJ2-4; D is unresolved. Trimming removed 4 bases from V and 3 bases from J, with 17 bases in between. The CDR3 is 16 amino acids. The germline CDR1 and CDR2 sequences are SGHNT and YYREEE (reference sequence). The CDR3: CASSKDPEDGKNIQYF. The CDR3 DNA reads TGTGCCAGCAGCAAGGACCCCGAGGATGGCAAAAACATTCAGTACTTC.

The chain joins TRBV10-3 to TRBJ2-7; a possible D gene is TRBD2 (5 bases). The CDR3 extends over 15 amino acids. CDR1 is ENHRY and CDR2 is SYGVKD in the germline V gene. The germline V and J ends were trimmed by 2 bases and 9 bases, with 20 bases remaining between them. CDR3 bases: TGTGCCATCAGTGAGGGAACTAGAAACTCACTAGTGCAGTACTTC. It is translated as CAISEGTRNSLVQYF.

The V and J genes are TRBV30 and TRBJ2-1; tentative D call: TRBD1 (6 bases). V was trimmed by 3 bases and J by 4 bases, leaving 19 bases between them. From germline, CDR1 is GTSNPN and CDR2 SVGIG (reference sequence). The CDR3 has 16 residues. CDR3 residues: CAWRVEGGEAYNEQFF. CDR3 bases: TGTGCCTGGAGGGTCGAAGGGGGAGAAGCTTACAATGAGCAGTTCTTC.

The rearrangement uses TRBV11-2 and TRBJ1-6, with D uncertain. V lost 5 bases and J lost 3, with 8 bases in between. CDR1 is SGHAT and CDR2 is FQNNGV in the germline V gene. The CDR3 sequence is 14 residues long. CDR3 in DNA: TGTGCCAGCAGCGCACGGAACTATAATTCACCCCTCCACTTT. Amino acids: CASSARNYNSPLHF.

The chain uses TRBV2 and TRBJ1-1; 9 bases are shared with TRBD1. Germline V gene sequence: CDR1 SNHLY, CDR2 FYNNEI. This CDR3 is 14 amino acids long. With 5 bases clipped from V and 8 bases from J, the junction kept 9 bases outside the gene matches. The CDR3 reads CASSTDRGEREAFF. CDR3 DNA sequence: TGTGCCAGCAGTACGGACAGGGGAGAACGGGAAGCTTTCTTT.

This clone was picked up a small number of times. The chain couples TRBV7-6 to TRBJ2-2; no reliable D call. The CDR3 consists of 12 residues. With 2 bases removed from V and 6 bases from J, the gap between germline ends came to 4 bases. Germline-derived CDR1 and CDR2 are SGHVS and FNYEAQ. The CDR3 spells CASSLLPGELFF. The CDR3 DNA reads as TGTGCCAGCAGCTTATTGCCCGGGGAGCTGTTTTTT.

The genes are TRBV11-3 and TRBJ2-3, with 7 nucleotides matching TRBD1. Germline-derived CDR1 and CDR2 are SGHNT and YENEEA. The CDR3 loop spans 13 amino acids. V was clipped by 5 bases and J by 3 bases; unmatched bases: 2. The CDR3 is CASSMTGTDTQYF. The CDR3 DNA is TGTGCCAGCAGCATGACAGGGACAGATACGCAGTATTTT. Full variable domain (missing parts from reference TRBV11-3 and TRBJ2-3): EAGVVQSPRYKIIEKKQPVAFWCNPISGHNTLYWYLQNLGQGPELLIRYENEEAVDDSQLPKDRFSAERLKGVDSTLKIQPAELGDSAVYLCASSMTGTDTQYFGPGTRLTVL.

The V call is TRBV28, the J call TRBJ1-2; D may be TRBD1 (5 bases). The V and J ends lost 5 bases and 8 bases respectively, with 12 bases between them. From germline, CDR1 is MDHEN and CDR2 SYDVKM. The CDR3 has 12 residues. The CDR3 spells CASSLQGGGYTF. The CDR3 DNA reads as TGTGCCAGCAGTCTGCAGGGAGGAGGCTACACCTTC.

CDR3 coding DNA: TGTGCCAGCAGCTTAGAGGGGACAGGGGGCCGAATGAACACTGAAGCTTTCTTT. Translated, it gives CASSLEGTGGRMNTEAFF. The chain couples TRBV7-8 to TRBJ1-1, with 12 nucleotides matching TRBD1. Germline CDR1 reads SGHVS; CDR2 reads FQNEAQ. There are 18 residues in the CDR3. V dropped 1 base and J dropped 0; count of bases not matched to a gene: 6.

The chain is built from TRBV5-6 and TRBJ1-2, with a possible D match to TRBD1 (6 bases). Trimming took 1 base from V and 0 from J, leaving 19 bases between them. CDR3 length equals 18 residues. Germline V gene sequence: CDR1 SGHDT, CDR2 YYEEEE. The CDR3 region has the DNA TGTGCCAGCAGCTTGCCGACGGGAGGGACAACCTCTAACTATGGCTACACCTTC. Translating it yields CASSLPTGGTTSNYGYTF.

This sequence joins TRBV4-1 and TRBJ1-1; D uncertain. Per germline, CDR1 MGHRA and CDR2 YSYEKL. Trimming left V 1 base short and J 11 bases short, with 11 bases between. The CDR3 is 12 residues long. The CDR3 nucleotides are TGCGCCAGCAGCCAAGGCGGGATTTCGGCTTTCTTT. Translation gives CASSQGGISAFF.

The chain's CDR3 is CASSELAAAGELFF. In nucleotides, the CDR3 is TGCGCCAGCAGTGAGTTGGCGGCGGCCGGGGAGCTGTTTTTT. The chain recombines TRBV10-1 with TRBJ2-2; D ambiguous. The CDR3 sequence is 14 residues long. Germline CDR1 is WNHNN and CDR2 is SYGVQD (reference sequence). The V end lost 1 base, the J end lost 6 bases, and 9 bases lay between the germline ends.

Judged by abundance, this clone is medium-sized. The CDR3 DNA reads TGTGCCTCCAGGGAGGGGGGTTACGAGCAGTACTTC. It specifies CASREGGYEQYF. The V and J genes are TRBV28 and TRBJ2-7; TRBD2 might be the D (7 bases). Germline V CDR1 and CDR2: MDHEN, SYDVKM. CDR3 length: 12 amino acids. The V gene lost 11 bases and the J gene lost 4 bases, with 15 bases spanning the gap. The variable domain in full, completed from reference TRBV28 and TRBJ2-7, reads DVKVTQSSRYLVKRTGEKVFLECVQDMDHENMFWYRQDPGLGLRLIYFSYDVKMKEKGDIPEGYSVSREKKERFSLILESASTNQTSMYLCASREGGYEQYFGPGTRLTVT.

CDR3 coding DNA: TGTGCCAGCACCAGCACAGATACGCAGTATTTT. This codes for CASTSTDTQYF. The chain combines TRBV27 with TRBJ2-3; D ambiguous. With 7 bases removed from V and 0 bases from J, the gap between germline ends came to 2 bases. Per the germline V gene, CDR1 is MNHEY and CDR2 is SMNVEV (reference sequence). The CDR3 has 11 amino acids.

The rearrangement uses TRBV5-4 and TRBJ1-2; D is perhaps TRBD1 (6 bases). V was clipped by 4 bases and J by 6 bases, with 19 bases between them. CDR3 length equals 15 residues. The germline V gene has CDR1 SGHNT and CDR2 YYREEE (reference sequence). The CDR3 loop is CASSPYRDKADGYTF. CDR3 nucleotide sequence: TGTGCCAGCAGCCCCTACCGGGACAAGGCGGATGGCTACACCTTC.

V usage is TRBV15 and J usage is TRBJ2-1; D is undetermined. The CDR3 sequence is 12 residues long. The germline V and J ends were trimmed by 0 bases and 9 bases, with 6 bases remaining between them. From germline, CDR1 is LNHNV and CDR2 YYDKDF (reference sequence). CDR3 region: CATSRDFGEQFF. DNA of the CDR3: TGTGCCACCAGCAGAGATTTTGGTGAGCAGTTCTTC.

The gene calls are TRBV9 and TRBJ2-3; 10 positions agree with TRBD2. Germline values: CDR1 SGDLS, CDR2 YYNGEE. This CDR3 has 16 residues. Trimming took 0 bases from V and 3 from J; bases not matched to a gene: 4. In nucleotides, the CDR3 is TGTGCCAGCAGCGTAGGTCCTAGCGGGAGTACAGATACGCAGTATTTT. Translated: CASSVGPSGSTDTQYF.

This rearrangement joins TRBV5-4 to TRBJ2-1; no firm D call. This CDR3 has 13 amino acids. V lost 4 bases and J 7 bases, leaving 12 bases between the germline ends. Germline V gives CDR1 SGHNT, CDR2 YYREEE (reference sequence). CDR3 nucleotides: TGTGCCAGCAGCCAGGATCGGTGGAATGAGCAGTTCTTC. Encoded protein: CASSQDRWNEQFF.

V and J are TRBV7-9 and TRBJ2-7; D may be TRBD2 (5 bases). The CDR3 sequence is 15 residues long. Trimming pared 5 bases from V and 1 base from J, leaving 15 bases between. Germline CDR1 is SEHNR and CDR2 is FQNEAQ (reference sequence). The CDR3 region has the DNA TGTGCCAGCAGCCAACGGGCGACGGGGTCCTACGAGCAGTACTTC. Residues: CASSQRATGSYEQYF.